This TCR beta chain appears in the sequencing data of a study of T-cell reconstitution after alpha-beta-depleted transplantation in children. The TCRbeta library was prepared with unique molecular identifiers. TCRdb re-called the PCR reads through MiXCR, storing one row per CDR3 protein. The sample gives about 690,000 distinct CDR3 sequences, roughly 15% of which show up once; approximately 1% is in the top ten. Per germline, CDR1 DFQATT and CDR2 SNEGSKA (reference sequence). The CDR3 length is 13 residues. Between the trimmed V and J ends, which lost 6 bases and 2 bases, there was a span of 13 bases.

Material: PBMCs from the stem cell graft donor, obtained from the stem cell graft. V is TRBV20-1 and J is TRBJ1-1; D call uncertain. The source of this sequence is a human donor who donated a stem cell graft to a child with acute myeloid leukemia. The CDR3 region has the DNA TGCAGTGCACCAATGAGGGCCAACACTGAAGCTTTCTTT. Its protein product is CSAPMRANTEAFF.